Reported below is one TCR beta chain. What it recognizes is unknown. This sample was included in a study of T cell repertoires in cytomegalovirus infection. Study overall: A matching HLA type, together with CMV infection, was signaled by public TCR beta signatures. Study results and limitations: Ex vivo, HLA-C-restricted CMV-specific TCR beta clonotypes prevailed over the rest of the response. Carriers of CMV and the relevant HLA type were discriminated by public TCR beta frequency.

The trim removed 5 bases at V and 7 bases at J, leaving 8 bases unmatched. This CDR3 comprises 13 residues. Per germline, CDR1 SGHDT and CDR2 YYEEEE. TCRdb itself ran the reads through MiXCR, one entry per CDR3 protein. The sample carries roughly 230,000 distinct CDR3 sequences, over 15% recorded once. The receptor's source is a human donor in good health (CMV status not recorded). Some clones in this sample may be carry-over from other donors' samples. The gene calls are TRBV5-6 and TRBJ2-7; 8 nucleotides line up with TRBD2. The sequenced sample was CD8+ T cells from PBMCs. The CDR3 reads CASRTGGGVEQYF. In nucleotides, the CDR3 is TGTGCCAGCAGGACGGGGGGGGGCGTTGAGCAGTACTTC.